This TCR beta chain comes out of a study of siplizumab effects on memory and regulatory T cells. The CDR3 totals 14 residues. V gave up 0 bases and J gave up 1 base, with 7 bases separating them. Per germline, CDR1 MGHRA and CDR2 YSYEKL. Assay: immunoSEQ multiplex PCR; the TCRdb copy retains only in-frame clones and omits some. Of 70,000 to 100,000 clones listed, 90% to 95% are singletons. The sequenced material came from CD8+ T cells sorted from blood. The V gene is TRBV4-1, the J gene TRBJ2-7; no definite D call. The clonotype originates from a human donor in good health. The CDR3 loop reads CASSQDQVSYEQYF. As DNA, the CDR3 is TGCGCCAGCAGCCAAGATCAGGTATCCTACGAGCAGTACTTC.